Sequencing of this TCR beta chain was carried out in a study of T cells after yellow fever vaccination. Across the whole study: Fractions containing few cells were prepared with SMART-Seq v4 Ultra Low Input. General study results and limits: Boosting was followed by the reappearance of most primary-vaccination clones (around 95% CD4, 85% to 90% CD8).

This clonotype was counted at least ten times. Its cognate antigen is unknown. Each CDR3 protein gets one entry after TCRdb re-called the 5' RACE reads with MiXCR. The sample has roughly 63,000 distinct CDR3 sequences, 6.5% to 9% seen once. Germline V gives CDR1 SEHNR, CDR2 FQNEAQ (reference sequence). The CDR3 is 15 residues long. Germline trimming cut 2 bases from V and 6 bases from J; bases unmatched to any gene: 10. Sequences were derived from CD8+ T cells sorted from PBMCs, sampled 15 days after the yellow fever booster vaccination. The chain recombines TRBV7-9 with TRBJ2-7; TRBD1 matches at 7 bases. The TCR sequence derives from a man aged 25-45 years who received the YFV17D yellow fever vaccine. CDR3 loop: CASSLRGDRDGEQYF. The CDR3 DNA is TGTGCCAGCAGCTTAAGGGGCGACAGGGATGGCGAGCAGTACTTC.